These T cell receptor beta chains were read from a single sample in a study of cytomegalovirus exposure and HLA in healthy donors. Repertoires were generated with immunoSEQ multiplex PCR, while TCRdb's copy carries only in-frame clones and drops some. The table has under 150,000 clones, under 80% seen once. The material sequenced was PBMCs. These receptor sequences come from a middle-aged woman in good health and CMV-seropositive. Each CDR3 is given with its conserved first and last residue. The order of the fields is D gene, J gene, V gene, clone size, CDR3 DNA, CDR3 protein. A D gene is named only where the DNA matches it firmly. Some rows have no size entry. The others give once, few or many, or a class for an expanded clone.

NA TRBJ2-3 TRBV19 few TGTGCCAGTAGCCTGGGACTGGGGTTAGGAACAGATACGCAGTATTTT CASSLGLGLGTDTQYF
NA TRBJ1-6 TRBV7-9 NA TGTGCCAGCAGCTTAGGGACAGTAGGTTCACCCCTCCACTTT CASSLGTVGSPLHF
TRBD2 TRBJ2-2 TRBV2 NA TGTGCCAGCGGGGGACTAGCGACGGGGGGGGAGCTGTTTTTT CASGGLATGGELFF
NA TRBJ2-3 TRBV7-9 NA TGTGCCAGCAGCTTAGCCCCCGCGTATAGCACAGATACGCAGTATTTT CASSLAPAYSTDTQYF
NA TRBJ2-1 TRBV18 NA TGTGCCAGCTCACCGACGCCTAGCTCCTACAATGAGCAGTTCTTC CASSPTPSSYNEQFF
TRBD1 TRBJ1-5 TRBV30 NA TGTGCCTGGGGCGGGGACAGGGCGGGCAATCAGCCCCAGCATTTT CAWGGDRAGNQPQHF
NA TRBJ2-1 TRBV7-2 NA TGTGCCAGCAGGCTCGCCACAAGCTCCTACAATGAGCAGTTCTTC CASRLATSSYNEQFF
TRBD2 TRBJ2-1 TRBV7-3 NA TGTGCCAGCAGCCTCCTAGCGGGACGTTACAATGAGCAGTTCTTC CASSLLAGRYNEQFF
TRBD1 TRBJ1-1 TRBV7-8 NA TGTGCCAGCAGCTTCTGGACAGGGAAGACTGAAGCTTTCTTT CASSFWTGKTEAFF
TRBD2 TRBJ2-5 TRBV18 once TGTGCCAGCTCACCGGGGACTAGCTTCGATGAGACCCAGTACTTC CASSPGTSFDETQYF
NA TRBJ1-1 TRBV6-6 NA TGTGCCAGCAGTAAAGACAGGCAGCCCAGTAGGGCTTTCTTT CASSKDRQPSRAFF
TRBD1 TRBJ1-4 TRBV19 NA TGTGCCAGTAACTCCGGGACAGGGAATAATAATGAAAAACTGTTTTTT CASNSGTGNNNEKLFF
NA TRBJ1-2 TRBV9 NA TGTGCCAGCAGCGTAGAGGACAGACTCTATGGCTACACCTTC CASSVEDRLYGYTF
TRBD2 TRBJ2-5 TRBV7-6 few TGTGCCAGCAGCGCTAGCGGGAGGGTGGAGGAGACCCAGTACTTC CASSASGRVEETQYF
NA TRBJ1-4 TRBV4-2 NA TGTGCCAGCAGCCAAGAACATGATGAAAAACTGTTTTTT CASSQEHDEKLFF
TRBD1 TRBJ1-1 TRBV29-1 NA TGCAGCGTTGATGCGAGGGGACAGGGTCAGCGATGGGACACTGAAGCTTTCTTT CSVDARGQGQRWDTEAFF
NA TRBJ1-5 TRBV10-3 NA TGTGCCATCAGTGGTATAGGACTGACTCAGCCCCAGCATTTT CAISGIGLTQPQHF
NA TRBJ2-1 TRBV27 NA TGTGCCAGCAGTCCCAGAGGAGACGGCCACAATGAGCAGTTCTTC CASSPRGDGHNEQFF
TRBD1 TRBJ2-1 TRBV7-6 NA TGTGCCAGCAGCTTAGGGACAGGGGTCAAGAATGAGCAGTTCTTC CASSLGTGVKNEQFF
TRBD1 TRBJ2-1 TRBV2 NA TGTGCCAGCACCGGACAGGGGGCGCGAAATGAACTCTTC CASTGQGARNELF
TRBD1 TRBJ2-5 TRBV2 NA TGTGCCAGTAGACGGACAGGGATCCAAGAGACCCAGTACTTC CASRRTGIQETQYF
NA TRBJ2-2 TRBV18 NA TGTGCCAGCTCCGGGGAGACCGGGGAGCTGTTTTTT CASSGETGELFF
NA TRBJ2-2 TRBV9 NA TGTGCCAGCAGGGGGGGTCCCGGGGAGCTGTTTTTT CASRGGPGELFF
TRBD1 TRBJ1-5 TRBV7-9 few TGTGCCAGCAGCCCAGGGACAGGGGATCAGCCCCAGCATTTT CASSPGTGDQPQHF